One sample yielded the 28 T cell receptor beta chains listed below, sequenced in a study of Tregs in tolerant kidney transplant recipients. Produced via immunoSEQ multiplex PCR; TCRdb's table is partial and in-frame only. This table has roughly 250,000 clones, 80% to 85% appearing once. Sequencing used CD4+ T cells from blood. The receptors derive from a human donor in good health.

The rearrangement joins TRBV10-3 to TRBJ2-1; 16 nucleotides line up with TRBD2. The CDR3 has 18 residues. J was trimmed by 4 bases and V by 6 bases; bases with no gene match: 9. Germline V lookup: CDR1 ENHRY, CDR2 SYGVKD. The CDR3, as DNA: TGTGCCATCAGCGAAGGGACTAGCGGGAGGGCTAGGTACAATGAGCAGTTCTTC. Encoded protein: CAISEGTSGRARYNEQFF.

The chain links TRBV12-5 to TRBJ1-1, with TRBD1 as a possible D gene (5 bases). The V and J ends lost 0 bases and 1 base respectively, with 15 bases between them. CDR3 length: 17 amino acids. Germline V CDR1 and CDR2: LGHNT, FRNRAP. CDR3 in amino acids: CASGLVLLEGTNTEAFF. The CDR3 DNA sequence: TGTGCTAGTGGTTTGGTACTTCTGGAGGGGACGAACACTGAAGCTTTCTTT.

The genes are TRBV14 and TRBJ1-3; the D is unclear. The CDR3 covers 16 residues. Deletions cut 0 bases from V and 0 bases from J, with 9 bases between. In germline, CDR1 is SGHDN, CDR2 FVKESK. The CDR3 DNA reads TGTGCCAGCAGCCAAGAGGCACCTTCCTCTGGAAACACCATATATTTT. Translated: CASSQEAPSSGNTIYF.

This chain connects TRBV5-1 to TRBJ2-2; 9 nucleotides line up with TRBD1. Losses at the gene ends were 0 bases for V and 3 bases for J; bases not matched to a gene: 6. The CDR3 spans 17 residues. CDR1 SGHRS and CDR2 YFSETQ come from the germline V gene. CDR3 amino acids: CASSLATGGVDTGELFF. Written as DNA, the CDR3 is TGCGCCAGCAGCTTGGCCACAGGGGGCGTCGACACCGGGGAGCTGTTTTTT.

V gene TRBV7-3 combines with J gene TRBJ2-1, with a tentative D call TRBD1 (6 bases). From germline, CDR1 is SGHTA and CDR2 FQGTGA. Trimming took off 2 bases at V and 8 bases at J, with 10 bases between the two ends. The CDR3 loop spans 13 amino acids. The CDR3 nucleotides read TGTGCCAGCAGCTTACGGGACAACCATGAGCAGTTCTTC. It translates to CASSLRDNHEQFF.

DNA of the CDR3: TGTGCCAGCAAAGAGCGTCCTACAGATACGCAGTATTTT. Translating gives CASKERPTDTQYF. This chain links TRBV2 with TRBJ2-3; D gene unclear. Trimming shortened V by 7 bases and J by 3 bases, and 11 bases separated the two germline ends. The CDR3 has 13 amino acids. The germline CDR1 and CDR2 sequences are SNHLY and FYNNEI. The full variable domain, rest sourced from reference TRBV2 and TRBJ2-3, is EPEVTQTPSHQVTQMGQEVILRCVPISNHLYFYWYRQILGQKVEFLVSFYNNEISEKSEIFDDQFSVERPDGSNFTLKIRSTKLEDSAMYFCASKERPTDTQYFGPGTRLTVL.

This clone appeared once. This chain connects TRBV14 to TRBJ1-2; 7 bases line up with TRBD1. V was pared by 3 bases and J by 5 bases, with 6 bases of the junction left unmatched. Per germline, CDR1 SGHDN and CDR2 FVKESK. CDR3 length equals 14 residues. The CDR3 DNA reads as TGTGCCAGCAGCCACACAGGGGACCCTTATGGCTACACCTTC. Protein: CASSHTGDPYGYTF.

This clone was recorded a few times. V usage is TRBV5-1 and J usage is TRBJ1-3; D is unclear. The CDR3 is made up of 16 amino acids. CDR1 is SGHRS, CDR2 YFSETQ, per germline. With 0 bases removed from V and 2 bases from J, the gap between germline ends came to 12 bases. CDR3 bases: TGCGCCAGCAGCTTGGACATGCCAGGCGCTGGAAACACCATATATTTT. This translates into CASSLDMPGAGNTIYF. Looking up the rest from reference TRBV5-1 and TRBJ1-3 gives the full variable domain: KAGVTQTPRYLIKTRGQQVTLSCSPISGHRSVSWYQQTPGQGLQFLFEYFSETQRNKGNFPGRFSGRQFSNSRSEMNVSTLELGDSALYLCASSLDMPGAGNTIYFGEGSWLTVV.

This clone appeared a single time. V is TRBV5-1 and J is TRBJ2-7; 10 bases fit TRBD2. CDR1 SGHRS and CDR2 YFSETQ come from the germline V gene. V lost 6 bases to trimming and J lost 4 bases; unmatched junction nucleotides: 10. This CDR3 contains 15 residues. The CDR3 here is CASNPAGGPRYEQYF. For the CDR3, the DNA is TGCGCCAGCAACCCAGCGGGAGGGCCTCGTTACGAGCAGTACTTC. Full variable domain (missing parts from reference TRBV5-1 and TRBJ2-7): KAGVTQTPRYLIKTRGQQVTLSCSPISGHRSVSWYQQTPGQGLQFLFEYFSETQRNKGNFPGRFSGRQFSNSRSEMNVSTLELGDSALYLCASNPAGGPRYEQYFGPGTRLTVT.

CDR3 in DNA: TGTGCCAGCAGCTTAGTGGGGACAGGGGTAAACTACGAGCAGTACTTC. It specifies CASSLVGTGVNYEQYF. This chain links TRBV7-2 with TRBJ2-5, with TRBD1 matching over 10 bases. The DNA end is a closer match to TRBJ2-7, so the J assignment may be wrong. The CDR3 has 16 residues. The germline V gene encodes CDR1 SGHTA and CDR2 FQGNSA.

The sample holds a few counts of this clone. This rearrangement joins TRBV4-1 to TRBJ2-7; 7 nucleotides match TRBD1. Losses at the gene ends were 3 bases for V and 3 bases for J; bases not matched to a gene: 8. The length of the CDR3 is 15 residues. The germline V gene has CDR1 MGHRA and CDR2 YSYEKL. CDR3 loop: CASSQTDRLSYEQYF. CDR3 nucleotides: TGCGCCAGCAGCCAGACGGACAGGTTGAGCTACGAGCAGTACTTC.

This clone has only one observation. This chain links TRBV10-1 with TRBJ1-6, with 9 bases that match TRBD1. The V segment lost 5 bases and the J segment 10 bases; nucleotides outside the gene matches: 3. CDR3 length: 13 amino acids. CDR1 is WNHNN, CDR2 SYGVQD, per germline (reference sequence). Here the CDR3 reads CASSRDRASPLHF. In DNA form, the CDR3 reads TGCGCCAGCAGTCGGGACAGGGCCTCACCCCTCCACTTT.

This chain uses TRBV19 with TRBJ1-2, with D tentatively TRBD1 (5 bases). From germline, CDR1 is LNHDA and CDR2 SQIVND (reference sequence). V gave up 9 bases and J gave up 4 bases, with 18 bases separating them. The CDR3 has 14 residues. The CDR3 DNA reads TGTGCCAGCCAAACCGACAGAGGGACCTATGGCTACACCTTC. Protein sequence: CASQTDRGTYGYTF.

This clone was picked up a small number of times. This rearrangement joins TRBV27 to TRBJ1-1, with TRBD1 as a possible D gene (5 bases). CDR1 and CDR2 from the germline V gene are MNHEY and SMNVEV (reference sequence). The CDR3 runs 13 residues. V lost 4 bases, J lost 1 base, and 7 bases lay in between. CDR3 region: CASSSTGNTEAFF. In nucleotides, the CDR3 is TGTGCCAGCAGTTCAACAGGGAACACTGAAGCTTTCTTT.

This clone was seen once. CDR3 sequence: CASTGVGTEAFF. The CDR3 coding sequence is TGTGCCAGCACCGGGGTTGGAACTGAAGCTTTCTTT. The chain uses TRBV9 and TRBJ1-1; no reliable D call. This CDR3 is 12 amino acids long. The germline V and J ends were trimmed by 6 bases and 5 bases, with 11 bases remaining between them. Germline V gene lookup returns CDR1 SGDLS and CDR2 YYNGEE.

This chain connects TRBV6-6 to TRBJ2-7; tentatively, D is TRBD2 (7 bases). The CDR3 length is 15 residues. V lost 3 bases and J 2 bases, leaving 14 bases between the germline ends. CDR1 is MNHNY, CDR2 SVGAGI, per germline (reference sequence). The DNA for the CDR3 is TGTGCCAGCAGTTATACTTCGGGGGGCCCCTACGAGCAGTACTTC. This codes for CASSYTSGGPYEQYF.

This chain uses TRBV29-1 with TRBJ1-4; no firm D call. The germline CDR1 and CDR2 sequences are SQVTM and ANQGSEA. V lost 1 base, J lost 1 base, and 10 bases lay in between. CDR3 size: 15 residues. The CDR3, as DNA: TGCAGCGTTGAAGGAAGGGCAGGAACTAATGAAAAACTGTTTTTT. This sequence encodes CSVEGRAGTNEKLFF. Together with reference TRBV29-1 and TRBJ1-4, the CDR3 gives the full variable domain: SAVISQKPSRDICQRGTSLTIQCQVDSQVTMMFWYRQQPGQSLTLIATANQGSEATYESGFVIDKFPISRPNLTFSTLTVSNMSPEDSSIYLCSVEGRAGTNEKLFFGSGTQLSVL.

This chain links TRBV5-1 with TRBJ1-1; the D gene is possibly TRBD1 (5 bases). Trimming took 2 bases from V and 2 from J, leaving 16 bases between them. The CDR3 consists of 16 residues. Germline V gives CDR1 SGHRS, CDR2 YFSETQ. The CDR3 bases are TGCGCCAGCAGCTTACCCACTTGGGGGGAAAACACTGAAGCTTTCTTT. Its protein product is CASSLPTWGENTEAFF.

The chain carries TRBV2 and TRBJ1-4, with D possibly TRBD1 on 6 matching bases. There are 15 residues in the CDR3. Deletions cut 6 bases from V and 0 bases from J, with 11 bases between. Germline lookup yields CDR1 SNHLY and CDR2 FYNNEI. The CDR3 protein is CASSSQGSTNEKLFF. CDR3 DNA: TGTGCCAGCAGCTCTCAGGGGTCAACTAATGAAAAACTGTTTTTT.

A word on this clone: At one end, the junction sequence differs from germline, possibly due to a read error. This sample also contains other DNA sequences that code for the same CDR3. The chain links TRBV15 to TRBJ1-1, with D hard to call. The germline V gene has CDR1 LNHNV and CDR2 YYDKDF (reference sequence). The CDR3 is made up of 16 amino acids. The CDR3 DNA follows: TGTGCCACCAGCAGACCTAGGCAGTCGGGCAGCACTGAAGCCTTCTTT. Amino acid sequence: CATSRPRQSGSTEAFF.

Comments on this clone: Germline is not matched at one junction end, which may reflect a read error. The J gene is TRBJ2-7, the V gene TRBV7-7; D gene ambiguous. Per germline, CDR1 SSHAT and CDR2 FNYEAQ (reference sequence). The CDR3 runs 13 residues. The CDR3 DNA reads TGTGCTAGCAGCCCGGGCGGCTACTACGAGCAGTACTTC. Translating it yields CASSPGGYYEQYF.

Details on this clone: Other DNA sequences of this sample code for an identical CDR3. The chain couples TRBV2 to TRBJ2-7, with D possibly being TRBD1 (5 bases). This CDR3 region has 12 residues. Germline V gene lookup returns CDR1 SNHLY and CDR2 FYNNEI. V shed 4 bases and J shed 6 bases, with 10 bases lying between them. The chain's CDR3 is CASSAQGSEQYF. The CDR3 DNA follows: TGTGCCAGCAGTGCCCAGGGTTCCGAGCAGTACTTC.

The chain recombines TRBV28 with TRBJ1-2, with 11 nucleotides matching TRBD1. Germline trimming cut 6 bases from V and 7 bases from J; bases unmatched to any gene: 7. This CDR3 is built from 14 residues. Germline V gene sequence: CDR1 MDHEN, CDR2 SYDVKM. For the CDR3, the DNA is TGTGCCAGCAGCCAGGACAGGGGGCTTGGTGGCTACACCTTC. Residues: CASSQDRGLGGYTF.

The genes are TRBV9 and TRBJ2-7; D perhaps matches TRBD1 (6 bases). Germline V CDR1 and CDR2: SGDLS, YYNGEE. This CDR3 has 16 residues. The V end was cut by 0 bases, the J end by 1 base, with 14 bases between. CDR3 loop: CASSVDPRDISYEQYF. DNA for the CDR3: TGTGCCAGCAGCGTAGACCCACGGGACATATCCTACGAGCAGTACTTC.

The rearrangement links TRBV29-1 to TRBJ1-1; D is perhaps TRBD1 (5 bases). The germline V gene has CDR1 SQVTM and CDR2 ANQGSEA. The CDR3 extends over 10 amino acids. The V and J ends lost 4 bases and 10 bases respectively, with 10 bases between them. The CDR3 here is CSVVWGTAFF. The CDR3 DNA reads TGCAGCGTTGTATGGGGGACAGCTTTCTTT.

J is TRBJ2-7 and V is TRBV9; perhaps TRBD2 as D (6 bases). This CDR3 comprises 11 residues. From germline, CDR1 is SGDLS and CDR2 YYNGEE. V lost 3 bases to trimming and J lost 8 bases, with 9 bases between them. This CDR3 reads CASSAGGQQYF. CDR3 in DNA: TGTGCCAGCAGCGCCGGGGGTCAGCAGTACTTC.

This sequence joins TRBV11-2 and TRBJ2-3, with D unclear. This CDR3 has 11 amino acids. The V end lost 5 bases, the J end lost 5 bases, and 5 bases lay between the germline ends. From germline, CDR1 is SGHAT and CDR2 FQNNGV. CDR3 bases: TGTGCCAGCAGCCCGTTAGATACGCAGTATTTT. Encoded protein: CASSPLDTQYF.

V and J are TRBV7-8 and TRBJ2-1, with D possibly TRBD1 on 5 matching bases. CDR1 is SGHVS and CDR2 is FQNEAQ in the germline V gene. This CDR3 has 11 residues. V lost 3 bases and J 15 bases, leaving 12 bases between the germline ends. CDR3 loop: CASSFVSGLFF. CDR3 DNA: TGTGCCAGCAGCTTTGTGTCAGGGTTGTTCTTC.